This entry describes one T cell receptor (beta chain). The sample belongs to a study of T-cell reconstitution after alpha-beta-depleted transplantation in children. The TCRbeta library incorporated unique molecular identifiers. TCRdb processed the PCR reads anew with MiXCR; each CDR3 protein has one entry. The sample includes about 340,000 distinct CDR3 sequences, 9% to 12% of them seen just once. The CDR3 contains 17 residues. CDR1 is MDHEN, CDR2 SYDVKM, per germline. With 3 bases removed from V and 3 bases from J, the gap between germline ends came to 18 bases. This chain connects TRBV28 to TRBJ2-1; the D call may be TRBD1 or TRBD2 (6 bases each). The material sequenced was PBMCs from the stem cell graft donor, taken from the stem cell graft. The receptor comes from a human donor who donated a stem cell graft to a child with acute lymphoblastic leukemia. The chain's CDR3 is CASSFRVAGDFYNEQFF. The CDR3 DNA is TGTGCCAGCAGTTTCCGAGTGGCAGGGGACTTCTACAATGAGCAGTTCTTC.